The subject of this entry is one TCR beta chain. Its antigen is currently not known. No qualities accompany the bases; no much larger clone lies one base away. These data come from a study of blood T cell repertoires in COVID-19 (dated by TCRdb to the early 2020s). Describing the broader study: Samples from collaborators originated in the United States, Italy and Spain and spanned both the acute and convalescent phases of COVID-19. Samples were obtained from the ongoing ImmuneRACE study (first 160 participants) and from roughly 1,300 subjects provided by 6 global collaborators. Deeply sampled blood TCRbeta repertoires from subjects exposed to, actively infected with, or recovered from COVID-19 were included in the dataset. The prospective study material was composed of cDNA or gDNA derived from T cells, B-cell-depleted T cells, or PBMCs. The repertoires were released in a freely available public database meant as a resource for research on the immune response to SARS-CoV-2. A de-identified subject ID, COVID-19 status, age in years and sex were almost always included in the sample metadata. Where HLA class I and class II types were available, the types were taken from metadata supplied by the sample provider, not from assay-based typing. Broader findings and caveats from the paper: The quantity of clinical and demographic metadata differed by source and by participant and was supplied without curation.

Each collaborating institution followed its own protocols to collect whole blood in K2EDTA tubes. For TCRbeta analysis, collaborator samples were shipped as frozen whole blood, as isolated PBMCs, or as DNA extracted from either sample type. Trimmed from V: 8 bases; trimmed from J: 2 bases; junction bases lacking a gene match: 0. From cysteine to phenylalanine, the CDR3 is 11 amino acids long. Only the CDR3 portion is preserved as DNA: 33 bases, with reading frame beginning at the first base. CDR1 MDHEN and CDR2 SYDVKM are derived from the germline V gene. TCRbeta CDR3 regions were amplified from genomic DNA by means of the immunoSEQ Assay, a bias-controlled multiplex PCR. In the authors' own workflow: The number of nucleated cells in each sample was estimated from the amplification of reference gene primers within the assay. To quantify the absolute abundance of each unique TCRbeta CDR3 rearrangement, sequence reads were collapsed and filtered. For each sample, productive Simpson clonality was calculated as the square root of Simpson's diversity index over productive rearrangements. TCRdb took this table from immuneACCESS and kept in-frame rearrangements with V and J called. Such tables lack part of the clones; where checked against another copy, unresolved V genes explain under half of the gap, and the rest is unexplained. Clone size and V and J calls were adopted from that table, with D and trimming inferred from the DNA. For this sample there are roughly 57,000 clones; around 87% appear just once. The top ten hold approximately 6.9% of the sample.

Material for sequencing was peripheral blood. The sequence was collected from a man in his sixties with active or convalescent COVID-19. The chain links TRBV28 with TRBJ2-7, and TRBD2 aligns with 7 junction nucleotides. The DNA is as follows: TGTGCCAGCGGGGGGGCCTACGAGCAGTACTTC. Protein translation: CASGGAYEQYF.